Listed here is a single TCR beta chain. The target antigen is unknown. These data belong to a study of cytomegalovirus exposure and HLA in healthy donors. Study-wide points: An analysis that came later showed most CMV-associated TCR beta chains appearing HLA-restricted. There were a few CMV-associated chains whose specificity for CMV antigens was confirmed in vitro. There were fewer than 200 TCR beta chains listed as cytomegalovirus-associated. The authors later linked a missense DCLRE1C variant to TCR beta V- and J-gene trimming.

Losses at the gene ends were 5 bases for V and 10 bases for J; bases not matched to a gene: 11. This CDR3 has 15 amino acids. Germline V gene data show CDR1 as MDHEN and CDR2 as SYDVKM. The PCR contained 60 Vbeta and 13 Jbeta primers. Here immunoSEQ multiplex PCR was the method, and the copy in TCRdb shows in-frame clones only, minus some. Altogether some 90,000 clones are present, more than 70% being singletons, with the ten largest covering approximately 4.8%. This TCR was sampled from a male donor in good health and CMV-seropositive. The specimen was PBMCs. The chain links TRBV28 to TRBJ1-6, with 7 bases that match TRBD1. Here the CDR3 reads CASSRNRGNGSPLHF. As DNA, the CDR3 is TGTGCCAGCAGTCGTAACAGGGGAAATGGGTCACCCCTCCACTTT.